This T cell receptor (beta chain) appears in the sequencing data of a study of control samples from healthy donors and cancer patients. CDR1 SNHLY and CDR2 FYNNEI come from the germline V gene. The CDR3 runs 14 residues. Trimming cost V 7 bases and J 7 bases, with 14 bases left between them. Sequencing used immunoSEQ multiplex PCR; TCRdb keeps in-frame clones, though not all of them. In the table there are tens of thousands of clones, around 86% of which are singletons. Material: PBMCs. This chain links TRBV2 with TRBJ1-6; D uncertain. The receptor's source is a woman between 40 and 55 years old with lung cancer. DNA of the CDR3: TGTGCCAGCACCATGAGGACGGCGAATTCACCCCTCCACTTT. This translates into CASTMRTANSPLHF.